Included here is one TCR beta chain sequence, with context. What this receptor recognizes is not known. No quality values exist for individual bases; no much larger clone is one base distant. TCRbeta rearrangements were sequenced from genomic DNA using the immunoSEQ assay at survey resolution. In the original analysis: A lowest detectable productive clonotype frequency of 2.59 x 10-5 was observed in the TCR sequencing data. Only productive TCRbeta rearrangements, defined as complete and in-frame sequences, were included in the analyses. The clonality of each sample was calculated as Simpson clonality in the immunoSEQ Analyzer version 3.0. Clones were binned by frequency as very rare, small, medium, large (1-20%) or hyperexpanded (>20%). Generation probabilities were estimated with OLGA 1.2.3, V-gene circos plots were made with VDJtools, specificities were searched in VDJdb, and CDR3 motifs were identified with GLIPH. TCRdb carries this immuneACCESS record with in-frame sequences only. Its versions omit some clonotypes, under half of them owing to an unresolved V gene in the studies checked, with the rest unexplained. For V, J and clone size, that table is used; D and trimming come from the DNA. This sample is represented by some 45,000 clones; around 85% of them were singletons. 2% to 3% of the sample goes to the ten largest clones.

This specimen comes from a study of STAT5B mutations in CD4+ large granular lymphocyte leukemia (dated by TCRdb to the early 2020s). For the wider study: Among the healthy controls, the CDR3 'QG' motif was associated with a particular HLA allele. TCRbeta repertoires of CD4+ T-cell large granular lymphocyte leukemia patients were compared with those of healthy blood donors. Flow cytometry on FACSCanto II or FACSVerse confirmed that purified fractions exceeded 95% purity among lymphocytes. Study-wide findings and limitations: Enrichment of TRBV06-family usage was observed among the top patient clones (8/27) relative to healthy controls (2/35). CD4-sorted patient repertoires appeared more clonal than healthy CD4+ repertoires, and this difference persisted after removing the putative leukemic clones. The data were not HLA-matched, and the higher clonality in CD4+ T-LGLL than in CD8+ T-LGLL could be due to the relatively small sample size. The main leukemic clonotypes were found to be private to each patient, although around 25% of the main leukemic clonotypes were detected at low frequency in the non-leukemic repertoires of other patients.

The healthy control group was made up of around 37 blood donors, and the Finnish Red Cross blood service supplied their buffy coats. All TCR-sequenced material derived from peripheral blood: patient blood samples and healthy donor buffy coats. Peripheral blood mononuclear cells were isolated by Ficoll-Hypaque gradient centrifugation. CD4+ cells were magnetically purified from the buffy coats of healthy controls. The Gentra Puregene Cell and Tissue kit was used for genomic DNA extraction, and quantification was performed on a Qubit 2.0 fluorometer. CDR1 and CDR2, looked up from the germline V gene, are SNHLY and FYNNEI. V ends up 2 bases short and J 3 bases short, with an unmatched junction base count of 4. Including the terminal cysteine and phenylalanine, the CDR3 comprises 15 residues. The entry retains the CDR3 DNA only, 45 bases that are in frame from base 1.

This TCR was sampled from a human donor in good health. The rearranged segments are TRBV2 and TRBJ2-1, with 7 central nucleotides matching TRBD2. Sequences were obtained from CD4+ T cells from blood buffy coats. The CDR3 region: CASSEPLADYNEQFF. The DNA sequence is TGTGCCAGCAGTGAACCCCTAGCGGACTACAATGAGCAGTTCTTC.